The 10 T cell receptor beta chains given below trace back to one sample, sequenced in a study of shared clonotypes between healthy human individuals. Sequencing was performed with immunoSEQ multiplex PCR; in TCRdb, only in-frame clones are kept and a portion is missing. In the table there are roughly 2,000,000 clones, 93% of which are singletons. Naive CD8 cells were CD45RO-negative, positively selected for CCR7, excluding terminally differentiated effector memory CD45RA+ cells. Sequencing used naive CD8+ T cells from PBMCs. Receptors originate from a man between 18 and 35 years old in good health. Some clones in this sample may be carry-over from other donors' samples.

The V gene is TRBV28, the J gene TRBJ2-6, with D unclear. V was pared by 7 bases and J by 12 bases, with 16 bases between. Germline values: CDR1 MDHEN, CDR2 SYDVKM. CDR3 size: 13 residues. The CDR3 bases are TGTGCCAGCACTAGTGGCGGACCCAGCGTCCTGACTTTC. The encoded protein is CASTSGGPSVLTF.

The chain recombines TRBV2 with TRBJ2-7; maybe TRBD1 (5 bases). Germline lookup yields CDR1 SNHLY and CDR2 FYNNEI. The CDR3 runs 14 residues. The V and J ends lost 4 bases and 0 bases respectively, with 10 bases between them. CDR3 nucleotides: TGTGCCAGCAGTGCAAGGGGAAGCTCCTACGAGCAGTACTTC. It translates to CASSARGSSYEQYF.

V is TRBV29-1 and J is TRBJ2-3, with TRBD2 matching over 7 bases. The CDR3 has 14 amino acids. The junction had 8 bases not matched to a gene; V was cut back by 5 bases and J by 3 bases. The germline V gene has CDR1 SQVTM and CDR2 ANQGSEA. The DNA of the CDR3 is TGCAGCGTTCTTTTTGGACTAGTGACAGATACGCAGTATTTT. Its translation: CSVLFGLVTDTQYF.

As regards this clone: A much larger clone differs from this one at a single base, so this may be a read error. The rearrangement links TRBV7-6 to TRBJ1-1; the D is unclear. This CDR3 spans 12 amino acids. From germline, CDR1 is SGHVS and CDR2 FNYEAQ. Trimming shortened V by 1 base and J by 3 bases, and 3 bases separated the two germline ends. The CDR3 is CASSLGYTEAFF. The CDR3 bases are TGTGCCAGCAGCTTAGGGTACACTGAAGCTTTCTTT.

The V gene is TRBV6-6, the J gene TRBJ1-2; no definite D call. This CDR3 has 14 residues. Trimming stripped 0 bases from V and 5 bases from J, with 10 bases between. Per germline, CDR1 MNHNY and CDR2 SVGAGI (reference sequence). The CDR3 DNA is TGTGCCAGCAGTTACTCGACCCCAGATTATGGCTACACCTTC. It codes for CASSYSTPDYGYTF.

The J gene is TRBJ2-7, the V gene TRBV27, with 7 bases matching TRBD1. The CDR3 covers 15 residues. Germline CDR1 is MNHEY and CDR2 is SMNVEV (reference sequence). After removal of 3 bases from V and 2 bases from J, the junction contained 7 bases not matched to a gene. The chain's CDR3 is CASSFTGAHTYEQYF. In DNA form, the CDR3 reads TGTGCCAGCAGTTTTACAGGGGCCCACACCTACGAGCAGTACTTC.

This sequence joins TRBV5-8 and TRBJ1-1; D is undetermined. Trimming stripped 1 base from V and 5 bases from J, with 9 bases between. The germline V gene encodes CDR1 SGHTS and CDR2 YDEGEE. The CDR3 sequence is 13 residues long. CDR3 DNA: TGTGCCAGCAGCTTGACGGAGGGTACTGAAGCTTTCTTT. It yields the protein CASSLTEGTEAFF.

This clone came up once. V and J are TRBV6-4 and TRBJ1-3; tentative D call: TRBD1 (5 bases). The CDR3 is 16 residues long. Trimming removed 6 bases from V and 0 bases from J, with 15 bases in between. Germline CDR1 reads MRHNA; CDR2 reads SNTAGT. DNA for the CDR3: TGTGCCAGCAGGACGGGACGGTACGTCTCTGGAAACACCATATATTTT. It specifies CASRTGRYVSGNTIYF.

The chain links TRBV30 to TRBJ2-7; no reliable D call. The V gene's germline CDR1 is GTSNPN and CDR2 SVGIG (reference sequence). This CDR3 has 13 amino acids. V was pared by 2 bases and J by 12 bases, with 20 bases between. CDR3 sequence (DNA): TGTGCCTGGAGTCCCAGCTCCGGGCCAGATGGGTACTTC. Residues: CAWSPSSGPDGYF.

The chain employs TRBV27 and TRBJ2-3, with 7 bases lining up with TRBD2. Germline values: CDR1 MNHEY, CDR2 SMNVEV (reference sequence). This CDR3 is 14 amino acids long. V trimming: 2 bases; J trimming: 8 bases; junction bases outside the gene matches: 7. The CDR3 coding sequence is TGTGCCAGCAGTTTACTAGCGGCCCCCGGTACGCAGTATTTT. Amino acid sequence: CASSLLAAPGTQYF.